These T cell receptor beta chains were read from a single sample in a study of glioma-infiltrating T cells. TCRdb processed the multiplex PCR reads anew with MiXCR; each CDR3 protein has one entry. The sample consists of around 140,000 distinct CDR3 sequences, about 39% of them appearing once. Sample: glioma tissue, nonneoplastic brain tissue, or PBMCs (not recorded which). The receptors shown here come from a human donor with low-grade glioma or glioblastoma, undergoing nonglioma brain surgery, or in good health (not recorded which). CDR3s include the opening cysteine and the closing phenylalanine or tryptophan. D genes are given only for firm matches. The listing skips clone size in some rows; elsewhere it reads once, few, many or a size class.

J: TRBJ2-3
size: .
D: TRBD2
length: 18
V: TRBV28
DNA: TGTGCCAGCAGTCCACTCTCGAGACTAGCGGGTTGGGAAAATACGCAGTATTTT
CDR3: CASSPLSRLAGWENTQYF

J: TRBJ1-5
size: .
D: .
length: 16
V: TRBV6-5
DNA: TGTGCCAGCAGTTGCTCGGCAGGGATTAGCAATCAGCCCCAGCATTTT
CDR3: CASSCSAGISNQPQHF

J: TRBJ2-7
size: .
D: TRBD2
length: 15
V: TRBV7-2
DNA: TGTGCCAGCAGCGCCGGGACTAGCGACGTCTACGAGCAGTACTTC
CDR3: CASSAGTSDVYEQYF

J: TRBJ1-5
size: few
D: .
length: 16
V: TRBV6-2/TRBV6-3
DNA: TGTGCCAGCAAACCGCCAGGTCGTTATGGCAATCAGCCCCAGCATTTT
CDR3: CASKPPGRYGNQPQHF

J: TRBJ1-2
size: .
D: .
length: 18
V: TRBV28
DNA: TGTGCCAGCAGTCCTCGAGCCTCGAAATATGCAACAGGGTTGGGCTACACCTTC
CDR3: CASSPRASKYATGLGYTF

J: TRBJ2-5
size: .
D: .
length: 13
V: TRBV4-2
DNA: TGTGCCAGCAGCCAAGAAATTCGGGAGACCCAGTACTTC
CDR3: CASSQEIRETQYF

J: TRBJ2-1
size: .
D: TRBD2
length: 13
V: TRBV20-1
DNA: TGCAGTGCGCAGCGACTAGCGCCCAATGAGCAGTTCTTC
CDR3: CSAQRLAPNEQFF

J: TRBJ1-4
size: .
D: TRBD1
length: 14
V: TRBV2
DNA: TGTGCCAGCAGCGTGACAGGGACGGTGGAAAAACTGTTTTTT
CDR3: CASSVTGTVEKLFF

J: TRBJ2-1
size: .
D: .
length: 16
V: TRBV6-1
DNA: TGTGCCAGCAGTCCGGCCGGACTGGGTTTTCACAATGAGCAGTTCTTC
CDR3: CASSPAGLGFHNEQFF

J: TRBJ2-1
size: few
D: .
length: 14
V: TRBV20-1
DNA: TGCAGTGCTAGATACGGGGAACATGACAATGAGCAGTTCTTC
CDR3: CSARYGEHDNEQFF

J: TRBJ2-3
size: .
D: .
length: 13
V: TRBV5-1
DNA: TGCGCCAGCAGCTGGGGCGAGGGGGATACGCAGTATTTT
CDR3: CASSWGEGDTQYF

J: TRBJ2-3
size: .
D: TRBD2
length: 17
V: TRBV6-1
DNA: TGTGCCAGCAGCCTCCCGTCGGAGCGGGAGGGCCGAGATACGCAGTATTTT
CDR3: CASSLPSEREGRDTQYF

J: TRBJ2-1
size: .
D: TRBD2
length: 15
V: TRBV7-2
DNA: TGTGCCAGCAGCTTCGGGACTAGCCCTTCCAATGAGCAGTTCTTC
CDR3: CASSFGTSPSNEQFF

J: TRBJ2-5
size: few
D: TRBD1
length: 14
V: TRBV2
DNA: TGTGCCAGCACCGGGACAGGGGTCCAAGAGACCCAGTACTTC
CDR3: CASTGTGVQETQYF

J: TRBJ2-1
size: .
D: .
length: 15
V: TRBV7-2
DNA: TGTGCCAGCAGCTTTTCCGCCGGGGCCTACAATGAGCAGTTCTTC
CDR3: CASSFSAGAYNEQFF

J: TRBJ2-1
size: .
D: .
length: 13
V: TRBV6-6
DNA: TGTGCCAGCAGTTACTCCGGTGACAATGAGCAGTTCTTC
CDR3: CASSYSGDNEQFF

J: TRBJ2-6
size: once
D: .
length: 16
V: TRBV10-3
DNA: TGTGCCATCAGTGAATACCAGGGGATAGGGGCCAACGTCCTGACTTTC
CDR3: CAISEYQGIGANVLTF

J: TRBJ2-5
size: .
D: TRBD2
length: 19
V: TRBV4-1
DNA: TGCGCCAGCAGCCAAGATGATTACCGGGCTAGCGGGAGTCTGGAGACCCAGTACTTC
CDR3: CASSQDDYRASGSLETQYF

J: TRBJ2-5
size: .
D: .
length: 15
V: TRBV7-9
DNA: TGTGCCAGCAGCTTTGGAAGGGGTGATGGGGAGACCCAGTACTTC
CDR3: CASSFGRGDGETQYF

J: TRBJ1-1
size: .
D: .
length: 16
V: TRBV4-2
DNA: TGTGCCAGCAGCTTGGCCAACGGGGGGCTGAACACTGAAGCTTTCTTT
CDR3: CASSLANGGLNTEAFF

J: TRBJ2-7
size: .
D: TRBD1
length: 15
V: TRBV20-1
DNA: TGCAGTGCTAGCGACACCCAGGGGGCCTCCTACGAGCAGTACTTC
CDR3: CSASDTQGASYEQYF

J: TRBJ1-2
size: .
D: .
length: 14
V: TRBV10-3
DNA: TGTGCCATCAGTGAGTCGGGCGGAATCTATGGCTACACCTTC
CDR3: CAISESGGIYGYTF

J: TRBJ2-4
size: few
D: TRBD2
length: 15
V: TRBV7-2
DNA: TGTGCCAGCAGCTTTAGCGGGGGTCCCAAAAACATTCAGTACTTC
CDR3: CASSFSGGPKNIQYF